This T cell receptor beta chain was recovered during a study of T cells after yellow fever vaccination. Whole-study findings and limits: There was a possibility that FACS-sorted repertoires contained abundant clonotypes contaminating from the bulk population.

Generation of TCR cDNA used 5'RACE template switching (which added a universal primer site and UMIs). TCRdb analysed the 5' RACE reads with MiXCR anew, one entry per CDR3 protein. The sample includes a few hundred thousand distinct CDR3 sequences, about an eighth of them seen just once. Losses at the gene ends were 5 bases for V and 0 bases for J; bases not matched to a gene: 2. CDR3 length: 15 residues. Per the germline V gene, CDR1 is MNHNS and CDR2 is SASEGT. This clonotype appeared many times. Antigen unknown. The TCR comes from a man between 18 and 35 years old who received the YFV17D yellow fever vaccine. The chain employs TRBV6-1 and TRBJ2-1; TRBD2 matches 9 bases. The sample consisted of CD4+ T cells sorted from PBMCs, taken 15 days after the yellow fever booster vaccination. The CDR3 loop reads CASSLSGGSYNEQFF. CDR3 DNA: TGTGCCAGCAGTCTTAGCGGGGGCTCCTACAATGAGCAGTTCTTC.